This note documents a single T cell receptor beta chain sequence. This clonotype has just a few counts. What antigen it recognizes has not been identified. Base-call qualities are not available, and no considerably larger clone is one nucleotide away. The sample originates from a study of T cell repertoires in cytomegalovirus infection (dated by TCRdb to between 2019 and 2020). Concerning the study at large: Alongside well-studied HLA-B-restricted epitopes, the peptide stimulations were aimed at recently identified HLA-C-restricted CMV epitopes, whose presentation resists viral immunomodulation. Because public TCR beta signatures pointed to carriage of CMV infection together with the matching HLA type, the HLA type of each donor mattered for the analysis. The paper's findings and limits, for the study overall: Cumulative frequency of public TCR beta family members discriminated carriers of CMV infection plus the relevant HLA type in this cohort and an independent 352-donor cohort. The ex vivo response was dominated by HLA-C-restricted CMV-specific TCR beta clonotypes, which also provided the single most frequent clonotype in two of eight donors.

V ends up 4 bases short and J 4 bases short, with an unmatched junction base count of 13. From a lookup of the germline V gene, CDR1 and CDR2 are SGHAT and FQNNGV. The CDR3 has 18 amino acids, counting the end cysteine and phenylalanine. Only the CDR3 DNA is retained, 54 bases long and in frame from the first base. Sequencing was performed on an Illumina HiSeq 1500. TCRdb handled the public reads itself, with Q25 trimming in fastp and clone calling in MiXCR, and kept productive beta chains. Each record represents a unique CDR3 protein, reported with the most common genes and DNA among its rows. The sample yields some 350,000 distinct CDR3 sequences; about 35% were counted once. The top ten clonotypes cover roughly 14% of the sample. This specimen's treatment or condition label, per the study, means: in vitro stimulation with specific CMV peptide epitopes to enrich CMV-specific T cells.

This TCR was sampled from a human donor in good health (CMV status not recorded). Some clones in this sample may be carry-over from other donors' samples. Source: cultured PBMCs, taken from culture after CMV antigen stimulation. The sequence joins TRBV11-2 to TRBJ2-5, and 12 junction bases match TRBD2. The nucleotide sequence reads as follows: TGTGCCAGCAGCTGGTACAAACGACTAGCGGGAGTCCGAGAGACCCAGTACTTC. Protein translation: CASSWYKRLAGVRETQYF.